This T cell receptor beta chain was recorded in a study of blood T cell repertoires in COVID-19. Study-wide background: From the United States, Italy and Spain came samples of acute and convalescent COVID-19. T cells, B-cell-depleted T cells, or PBMCs provided the cDNA or gDNA that served as material.

Using immunoSEQ multiplex PCR, the repertoire was profiled, and TCRdb retains in-frame clones only, with some absent. In the table there are 110,000 or so clones, roughly 90% of which are singletons. The V end lost 3 bases, the J end lost 8 bases, and 10 bases lay between the germline ends. The CDR3 is 12 amino acids. Sample: peripheral blood. V gene TRBV12-3 or TRBV12-4 combines with J gene TRBJ1-2, with D unresolved. The receptor comes from a woman in her 70s who had recovered from COVID-19. This CDR3 is CASSFLWEGYTF. In DNA, the CDR3 is TGTGCCAGCAGTTTTCTTTGGGAGGGCTACACCTTC.